These 25 T cell receptor beta chains originate from one sample sequenced in a study of blood T cell repertoires in COVID-19. The assay was immunoSEQ multiplex PCR, and TCRdb's table has in-frame clones only and misses some. The table lists more than 100,000 clones, more than 75% of them singletons. Specimen: peripheral blood. The receptors shown here come from a man aged 50 or older with active COVID-19.

There are a few counts of this clone. The chain recombines TRBV7-9 with TRBJ1-1; unclear D gene. The CDR3 is made up of 16 amino acids. V was shortened by 5 bases and J by 0 bases, with 16 bases between the two germline ends. Per the germline V gene, CDR1 is SEHNR and CDR2 is FQNEAQ (reference sequence). The CDR3 region has the DNA TGTGCCAGCAGCCTTCGGGAGGGCAGCCTGAACACTGAAGCTTTCTTT. Protein: CASSLREGSLNTEAFF.

The V call is TRBV4-2, the J call TRBJ2-3; 8 bases are shared with TRBD2. The V and J ends lost 6 bases and 7 bases, in that order; junction bases with no gene match: 15. Germline V gene sequence: CDR1 LGHNA, CDR2 YNFKEQ. The CDR3 has 16 amino acids. This CDR3 reads CASRDPGGGATNTQYF. CDR3 nucleotide sequence: TGTGCCAGCAGGGACCCGGGAGGGGGGGCAACAAATACGCAGTATTTT.

The chain employs TRBV24-1 and TRBJ2-1; 11 bases are a match to TRBD2. The germline V gene has CDR1 KGHDR and CDR2 SFDVKD. The V gene end was trimmed by 4 bases and the J gene end by 8 bases; junction bases not matched to a gene: 9. This CDR3 has 16 residues. The CDR3 reads CATSEAGTSGPDEQFF. For the CDR3, the DNA is TGTGCCACCAGTGAGGCCGGGACTAGCGGTCCCGATGAGCAGTTCTTC.

The chain carries TRBV10-2 and TRBJ2-5, with TRBD2 matching 8 bases. The J segment lost 2 bases and the V segment lost 4 bases, leaving 6 bases of the junction unmatched. Germline V lookup: CDR1 WSHSY, CDR2 SAAADI. CDR3 length equals 15 residues. Here the CDR3 DNA reads TGCGCCAGCAGTGCCCGGGGGGGGCGTCAAGAGACCCAGTACTTC. Protein product: CASSARGGRQETQYF.

The chain has TRBV13 and TRBJ2-1; tentative D call: TRBD1 (6 bases). The CDR3 sequence is 14 residues long. From germline, CDR1 is PRHDT and CDR2 FYEKMQ (reference sequence). Trimming took off 6 bases at V and 0 bases at J, with 9 bases between the two ends. CDR3 region: CASRTGGSYNEQFF. CDR3 DNA sequence: TGTGCCAGCAGGACAGGAGGCTCCTACAATGAGCAGTTCTTC.

The chain carries TRBV19 and TRBJ1-3, with D tentatively TRBD1 (5 bases). Per germline, CDR1 LNHDA and CDR2 SQIVND (reference sequence). V gave up 9 bases and J gave up 4 bases, with 13 bases separating them. The CDR3 extends over 13 amino acids. This CDR3 is CASRAGEGNTIYF. DNA of the CDR3: TGTGCCAGCAGGGCTGGTGAAGGAAACACCATATATTTT. The entire variable domain, with the rest obtained from reference TRBV19 and TRBJ1-3, is as follows: DGGITQSPKYLFRKEGQNVTLSCEQNLNHDAMYWYRQDPGQGLRLIYYSQIVNDFQKGDIAEGYSVSREKKESFPLTVTSAQKNPTAFYLCASRAGEGNTIYFGEGSWLTVV.

Comments on this clone: Other DNA sequences of this sample code for an identical CDR3. This chain connects TRBV7-9 to TRBJ2-3; D call uncertain. The CDR3 sequence is 11 residues long. Germline V gene sequence: CDR1 SEHNR, CDR2 FQNEAQ (reference sequence). Trimming cost V 4 bases and J 3 bases, with 2 bases left between them. In DNA form, the CDR3 reads TGTGCCAGCAGCTCGACAGATACGCAGTATTTT. This encodes CASSSTDTQYF.

The chain joins TRBV6-2 or TRBV6-3 to TRBJ1-5; D perhaps matches TRBD1 (6 bases). Per germline, CDR1 MNHEY and CDR2 SVGEGT. This CDR3 comprises 19 residues. Trimming left V 0 bases short and J 1 base short, with 19 bases between. The CDR3 sequence is CASSYSRGKGGSSNQPQHF. The CDR3 DNA reads TGTGCCAGCAGTTACTCGCGCGGTAAGGGGGGGTCCAGCAATCAGCCCCAGCATTTT.

The J gene is TRBJ2-7, the V gene TRBV5-4; D perhaps matches TRBD2 (5 bases). The CDR3 loop spans 14 amino acids. Deletions cut 1 base from V and 3 bases from J, with 11 bases between. Germline V CDR1 and CDR2: SGHNT, YYREEE (reference sequence). The CDR3 DNA reads TGTGCCAGCAGCTTGTCGACTACTAGCTACGAGCAGTACTTC. Translating gives CASSLSTTSYEQYF.

The genes are TRBV5-1 and TRBJ2-2, with 15 bases lining up with TRBD2. The germline CDR1 and CDR2 sequences are SGHRS and YFSETQ. The length of the CDR3 is 18 residues. Germline trimming cut 2 bases from V and 2 bases from J; bases unmatched to any gene: 4. CDR3 region: CASSFGTSGGPNTGELFF. The CDR3 region has the DNA TGCGCCAGCAGCTTCGGGACTAGCGGGGGGCCCAACACCGGGGAGCTGTTTTTT.

The V and J genes are TRBV29-1 and TRBJ1-1, with 9 bases identical to TRBD1. With V trimmed by 6 bases and J by 6 bases, 8 bases remained unmatched. There are 13 residues in the CDR3. Looked up from germline, CDR1 is SQVTM and CDR2 is ANQGSEA. DNA of the CDR3: TGCAGCGTACCCGGGACAGGGAGGGCTGAAGCTTTCTTT. Translated, it gives CSVPGTGRAEAFF.

V usage is TRBV2 and J usage is TRBJ1-1; D is uncertain. With 5 bases removed from V and 8 bases from J, the gap between germline ends came to 12 bases. This CDR3 has 12 amino acids. CDR1 is SNHLY and CDR2 is FYNNEI in the germline V gene. CDR3 amino acids: CASSLLTGEAFF. CDR3 coding DNA: TGTGCCAGCAGTTTACTGACGGGAGAAGCTTTCTTT.

This chain uses TRBV4-3 with TRBJ2-7; 8 bases fit TRBD1. Germline V gives CDR1 LGHNA, CDR2 YSLEER. The CDR3 loop spans 15 amino acids. V dropped 0 bases and J dropped 2; count of bases not matched to a gene: 3. DNA for the CDR3: TGCGCCAGCAGCCAAGACAGGGGGCGAACCTACGAGCAGTACTTC. This codes for CASSQDRGRTYEQYF.

V gene TRBV30 combines with J gene TRBJ2-3; the D gene is possibly TRBD2 (5 bases). This CDR3 is built from 12 residues. Trimming cost V 2 bases and J 6 bases, with 9 bases left between them. Looked up from germline, CDR1 is GTSNPN and CDR2 is SVGIG (reference sequence). The CDR3 region is CAWSLPGDTQYF. CDR3 nucleotides: TGTGCCTGGAGTCTTCCGGGGGATACGCAGTATTTT.

The chain couples TRBV9 to TRBJ2-1, with a weak D call TRBD1 (6 bases). V was cut by 0 bases and J by 4 bases, with 14 bases left in between. This CDR3 has 16 amino acids. In germline, CDR1 is SGDLS, CDR2 YYNGEE. The CDR3 loop reads CASSVAVGAIYNEQFF. CDR3 sequence (DNA): TGTGCCAGCAGCGTAGCTGTGGGGGCGATTTACAATGAGCAGTTCTTC.

The V and J genes are TRBV7-2 and TRBJ2-2; perhaps TRBD1 as D (6 bases). This CDR3 region has 18 residues. Per the germline V gene, CDR1 is SGHTA and CDR2 is FQGNSA. Trimming stripped 0 bases from V and 1 base from J, with 15 bases between. The CDR3 reads CASSLALGGAGNTGELFF. The CDR3 DNA reads as TGTGCCAGCAGCTTAGCGCTTGGGGGCGCGGGGAACACCGGGGAGCTGTTTTTT.

This chain uses TRBV30 with TRBJ1-4; TRBD1 is a possible D gene (5 bases). Trimming removed 3 bases from V and 0 bases from J, with 11 bases in between. The CDR3 runs to 15 residues. CDR1 and CDR2 (germline): GTSNPN, SVGIG (reference sequence). CDR3 bases: TGTGCCTGGAGCACAGGCCACTCAACTAATGAAAAACTGTTTTTT. It is translated as CAWSTGHSTNEKLFF.

The chain carries TRBV5-6 and TRBJ2-7, with TRBD1 matching 9 bases. The ends lost 0 bases at V and 1 base at J; junction bases unmatched: 2. This CDR3 is built from 15 residues. The germline V gene encodes CDR1 SGHDT and CDR2 YYEEEE. As DNA, the CDR3 is TGTGCCAGCAGCTTGGGGGGACAGGGTTCCTACGAGCAGTACTTC. Amino acids: CASSLGGQGSYEQYF. Supplemented by reference TRBV5-6 and TRBJ2-7, the full variable domain reads DAGVTQSPTHLIKTRGQQVTLRCSPKSGHDTVSWYQQALGQGPQFIFQYYEEEERQRGNFPDRFSGHQFPNYSSELNVNALLLGDSALYLCASSLGGQGSYEQYFGPGTRLTVT.

The chain links TRBV5-1 to TRBJ1-5; D is possibly TRBD1 (5 bases). CDR1 and CDR2 (germline): SGHRS, YFSETQ. The CDR3 runs 14 residues. The ends were cut back, 4 bases at V and 2 bases at J, with 10 bases in the middle. The CDR3 bases are TGCGCCAGCAGCCCGGGGGGGGGCAATCAGCCCCAGCATTTT. Protein: CASSPGGGNQPQHF.

The rearrangement joins TRBV7-9 to TRBJ2-3; 9 bases are shared with TRBD2. Trimming cost V 5 bases and J 6 bases; bases outside gene matches: 12. CDR3 size: 16 residues. The germline CDR1 and CDR2 sequences are SEHNR and FQNEAQ (reference sequence). CDR3 protein: CASSRVRGGPSDTQYF. CDR3 sequence (DNA): TGTGCCAGCAGCCGGGTGCGGGGGGGTCCCTCGGATACGCAGTATTTT.

The chain is built from TRBV11-3 and TRBJ2-7; TRBD2 agrees at 9 bases. The trim removed 3 bases at V and 3 bases at J, leaving 0 bases unmatched. CDR1 SGHNT and CDR2 YENEEA come from the germline V gene. This CDR3 spans 13 amino acids. This CDR3 reads CASSFSGGYEQYF. In DNA form, the CDR3 reads TGTGCCAGCAGCTTTAGCGGGGGCTACGAGCAGTACTTC.

This chain connects TRBV30 to TRBJ1-2; the D gene is possibly TRBD1 (5 bases). V dropped 4 bases and J dropped 3 bases, with 6 bases sitting between them. Per germline, CDR1 GTSNPN and CDR2 SVGIG (reference sequence). This CDR3 is built from 11 residues. The CDR3, as DNA: TGTGCCTGGAAACAGGACTATGGCTACACCTTC. Translating gives CAWKQDYGYTF.

The chain combines TRBV19 with TRBJ2-1; perhaps TRBD1 as D (5 bases). Germline CDR1 is LNHDA and CDR2 is SQIVND (reference sequence). There are 12 residues in the CDR3. V lost 8 bases and J 6 bases, leaving 11 bases between the germline ends. CDR3 amino acids: CASGEGANEQFF. CDR3 sequence (DNA): TGTGCCAGTGGGGAAGGGGCCAATGAGCAGTTCTTC.

The CDR3 protein is CASGLQGTYEQYF. The CDR3 DNA reads TGTGCTAGTGGTTTGCAGGGAACCTACGAGCAGTACTTC. The rearrangement links TRBV12-5 to TRBJ2-7; perhaps TRBD1 as D (5 bases). Germline CDR1 LGHNT, CDR2 FRNRAP. Trimming stripped 2 bases from V and 2 bases from J, with 7 bases between. The CDR3 length is 13 residues. The whole variable domain, remainder taken from reference TRBV12-5 and TRBJ2-7, is DARVTQTPRHKVTEMGQEVTMRCQPILGHNTVFWYRQTMMQGLELLAYFRNRAPLDDSGMPKDRFSAEMPDATLATLKIQPSEPRDSAVYFCASGLQGTYEQYFGPGTRLTVT.

The genes are TRBV4-1 and TRBJ1-5, with 9 positions matching TRBD1. CDR1 is MGHRA and CDR2 is YSYEKL in the germline V gene. This CDR3 contains 14 residues. V gave up 1 base and J gave up 5 bases; unmatched junction bases: 0. The DNA for the CDR3 is TGCGCCAGCAGCCAAGGGACAGGGGATCAGCCCCAGCATTTT. It specifies CASSQGTGDQPQHF.